These T cell receptor beta chains were read from a single sample in a study of beta chain features in type 1 diabetes. TCRdb keeps only in-frame clones here, not all; method: immunoSEQ multiplex PCR. The repertoire holds 550,000 to 850,000 clones, with 10% to 15% as singletons. The specimen was naive CD4+ T cells from blood. These receptors all come from a man aged 18 to 30 with type 1 diabetes. The CDR3 runs from the conserved cysteine through the conserved F or W. D genes are given only for firm matches. Clone size is shown for a subset of rows, as once, few, many or a class of expanded clone.

CDR3 DNA,CDR3 protein,D gene,clone size,J gene,CDR3 length,V gene
TGTGCCAGCGGGTCTCCAGGGGGAGGCTACACCTTC,CASGSPGGGYTF,TRBD1,-,TRBJ1-2,12,TRBV28
TGTGCCTGGGTACTAGCGAGTACAGATACGCAGTATTTT,CAWVLASTDTQYF,TRBD2,-,TRBJ2-3,13,TRBV30
TGCGCCAGCAGCTTGTTGAGTGACAGTTTCTACGAGCAGTACTTC,CASSLLSDSFYEQYF,-,-,TRBJ2-7,15,TRBV5-1
TGCGCCAGCAGCCACCCCGGGCGCAATGAGCAGTTCTTC,CASSHPGRNEQFF,-,few,TRBJ2-1,13,TRBV4-1
TGTGCCAGCAGTTACGGGCTGACCGGGGAGCAGTACTTC,CASSYGLTGEQYF,-,few,TRBJ2-7,13,TRBV6-5
TGTGCCAGCAGTTTCGAGGGGGCTGGCAATCAGCCCCAGCATTTT,CASSFEGAGNQPQHF,TRBD1,few,TRBJ1-5,15,TRBV28
TGTGCCAGCAGCGGGAGCAGCACAGATACGCAGTATTTT,CASSGSSTDTQYF,-,few,TRBJ2-3,13,TRBV7-9
TGCAGCGTTGGGGGTGGGAAGAGCTCCTACAATGAGCAGTTCTTC,CSVGGGKSSYNEQFF,-,-,TRBJ2-1,15,TRBV29-1
TGTGCCAGCAGCTTAAACGGACAGCAGTTCTTC,CASSLNGQQFF,-,many,TRBJ2-1,11,TRBV7-3
TGTGCCAGCAGCTTAGCTATGGTGAACACTGAAGCTTTCTTT,CASSLAMVNTEAFF,-,-,TRBJ1-1,14,TRBV7-9
TGCGCCAGCAAGGGCCCCACAGGGCCTGACACTTACAATGAGCAGTTCTTC,CASKGPTGPDTYNEQFF,-,-,TRBJ2-1,17,TRBV5-1
TGTGCCAGCGCCCCTGGGGGGGCGCAAGGCACTGAAGCTTTCTTT,CASAPGGAQGTEAFF,-,few,TRBJ1-1,15,TRBV28
TGCGCCAGCAGCCTGAGGGCAGGGGATTCTGGCTACACCTTC,CASSLRAGDSGYTF,-,once,TRBJ1-2,14,TRBV4-1
TGTGCCAGCTCACCAAGGGACACTGAAGCTTTCTTT,CASSPRDTEAFF,-,few,TRBJ1-1,12,TRBV18
TGCAGCGTTGAAGGTTGGAGCGGGTTCGCAGATACGCAGTATTTT,CSVEGWSGFADTQYF,-,-,TRBJ2-3,15,TRBV29-1
TGTGCCAGCAGCCGTCAGGGGGGCAAAAACATTCAGTACTTC,CASSRQGGKNIQYF,-,few,TRBJ2-4,14,TRBV14
TGTGCCAGCAGTCCCCCGAGCAGACGCAATGAGCAGTTCTTC,CASSPPSRRNEQFF,-,-,TRBJ2-1,14,TRBV7-2
TGTGCTAGCGGGGGTGAGACCCAGTACTTC,CASGGETQYF,TRBD2,few,TRBJ2-5,10,TRBV7-7
TGCGCCAGCAGCTTGGCCGCCACCAGGACACCCTACGAGCAGTACTTC,CASSLAATRTPYEQYF,-,-,TRBJ2-7,16,TRBV5-1
TGTGCCTGGAGTGTAAGCGGCTCCTACGAGCAGTACTTC,CAWSVSGSYEQYF,-,few,TRBJ2-7,13,TRBV30
TGTGCCAGCAGCACCCGACAGGGAAACATGAACACTGAAGCTTTCTTT,CASSTRQGNMNTEAFF,-,-,TRBJ1-1,16,TRBV21-1
TGTGCCAGCAGTTACTCCGGACAGGCGAACACTGAAGCTTTCTTT,CASSYSGQANTEAFF,TRBD1,-,TRBJ1-1,15,TRBV6-5
TGTGCCACCGCGGTCCTTCAGAGCCCTAACATTCAGTACTTC,CATAVLQSPNIQYF,-,few,TRBJ2-4,14,TRBV15
TGTGCCAGTAGTATAGAAACAGGGCTTGGCTACACCTTC,CASSIETGLGYTF,-,-,TRBJ1-2,13,TRBV19
TGTGCCAGCAGTGCCCAGGGGAACACTGAAGCTTTCTTT,CASSAQGNTEAFF,-,-,TRBJ1-1,13,TRBV6-1